The entry below gives a single T cell receptor beta chain sequence along with its context. The antigen it binds to is not known. The record has no base qualities; no much larger clone is one base away. This specimen comes from a study of radiotherapy plus CTLA-4 blockade in lung cancer (dated by TCRdb to about 2018). Concerning the study at large: Among enrolled patients, 15% to 20% had an objective response and 31% reached disease control.

The study evaluated CTLA-4 blockade (ipilimumab) given together with focal radiation therapy in patients who had chemo-refractory metastatic non-small-cell lung cancer. Library generation was performed with the immunoSEQ multiplex PCR assay. As stored in TCRdb, this immuneACCESS dataset retains in-frame rearrangements with V and J assigned. A fraction of the clones does not appear; measured against another copy, unresolved V genes explain less than half of the discrepancy, and the remainder lacks a known reason. The sample table records tens of thousands of clones; 84% of these occur just once. The ten most abundant clones make up about 5% of the sample. The paper as a whole reports these results and caveats: The strongest predictors of response, as reported, were early dynamic changes in blood T cell clones along with a rise in serum interferon-beta after radiation. After treatment with radiotherapy and ipilimumab, TCR clones that originated in tumors expanded in peripheral blood.

V is cut back by 5 bases and J by 5 bases, with 2 bases in the junction unmatched. The CDR3 runs 15 residues from the cysteine to the phenylalanine. Of all the DNA, just the CDR3 is kept, 45 bases in frame from base 1. CDR1 SEHNR and CDR2 FQNEAQ are derived from the germline V gene (reference sequence). The clonotype comes from a human donor with non-small cell lung cancer whose response to radiotherapy plus ipilimumab could not be evaluated. The rearrangement combines TRBV7-9 with TRBJ2-5; 16 central bases correspond to TRBD2. Specimen: peripheral blood, collected from a patient treated with radiotherapy plus ipilimumab. The CDR3 here reads CASSPGLAGGETQYF. The DNA sequence is as follows: TGTGCCAGCAGCCCGGGACTAGCGGGAGGGGAGACCCAGTACTTC. Where the CDR3 stops, the reference TRBV7-9 and TRBJ2-5 genes take over; the full variable domain is DTGVSQNPRHKITKRGQNVTFRCDPISEHNRLYWYRQTLGQGPEFLTYFQNEAQLEKSRLLSDRFSAERPKGSFSTLEIQRTEQGDSAMYLCASSPGLAGGETQYFGPGTRLLVL.